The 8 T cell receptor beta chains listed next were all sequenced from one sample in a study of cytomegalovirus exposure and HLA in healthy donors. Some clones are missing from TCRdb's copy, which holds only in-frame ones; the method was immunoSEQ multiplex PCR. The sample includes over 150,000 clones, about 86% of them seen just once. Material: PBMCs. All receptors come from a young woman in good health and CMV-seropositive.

DNA for the CDR3: TGTGCCAGCAGCCCACAGGGGCGGCGGATATATGGCTACACCTTC. Its translation is CASSPQGRRIYGYTF. The gene calls are TRBV6-5 and TRBJ1-2; 7 bases agree with TRBD1. CDR1 and CDR2 (germline): MNHEY, SVGAGI. The V gene end was trimmed by 6 bases and the J gene end by 5 bases; junction bases not matched to a gene: 12. The CDR3 sequence is 15 residues long.

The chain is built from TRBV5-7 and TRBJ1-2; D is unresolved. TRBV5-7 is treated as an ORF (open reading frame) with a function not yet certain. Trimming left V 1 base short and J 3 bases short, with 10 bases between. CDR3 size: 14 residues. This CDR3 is CASSLIGQDYGYTF. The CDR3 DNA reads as TGTGCCAGCAGCTTGATAGGCCAGGACTATGGCTACACCTTC.

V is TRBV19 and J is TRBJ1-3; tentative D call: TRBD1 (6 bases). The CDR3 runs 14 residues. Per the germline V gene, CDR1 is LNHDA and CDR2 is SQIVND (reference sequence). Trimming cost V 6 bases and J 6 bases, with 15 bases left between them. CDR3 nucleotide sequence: TGTGCCAGTAGAAGGATCTGGGGGCAAAACACCATATATTTT. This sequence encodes CASRRIWGQNTIYF.

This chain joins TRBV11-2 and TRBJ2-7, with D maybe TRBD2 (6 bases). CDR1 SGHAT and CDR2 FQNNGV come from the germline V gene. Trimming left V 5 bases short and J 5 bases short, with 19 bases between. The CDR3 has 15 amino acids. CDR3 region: CASSLSPGVKHEQYF. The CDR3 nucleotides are TGTGCCAGCAGCCTATCCCCGGGGGTTAAGCACGAGCAGTACTTC.

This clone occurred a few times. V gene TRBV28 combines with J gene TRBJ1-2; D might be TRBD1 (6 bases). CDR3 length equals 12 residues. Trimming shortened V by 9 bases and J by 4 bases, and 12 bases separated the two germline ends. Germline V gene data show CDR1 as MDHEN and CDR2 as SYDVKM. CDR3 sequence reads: CASQTGFYGYTF. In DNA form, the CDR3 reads TGTGCCAGTCAGACAGGCTTCTATGGCTACACCTTC.

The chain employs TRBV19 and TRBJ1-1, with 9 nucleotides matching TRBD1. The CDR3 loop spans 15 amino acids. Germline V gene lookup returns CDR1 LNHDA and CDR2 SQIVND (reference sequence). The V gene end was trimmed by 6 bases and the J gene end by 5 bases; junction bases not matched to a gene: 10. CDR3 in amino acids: CASSQGQGGWTEAFF. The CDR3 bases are TGTGCCAGTAGCCAGGGACAGGGAGGTTGGACTGAAGCTTTCTTT.

CDR3 nucleotides: TGCGCCAGCAGCCAGCAGGGGCCCCGTATTGGGTACGAGCCCCTCCACTTT. Amino acid sequence: CASSQQGPRIGYEPLHF. The V call is TRBV4-1, the J call TRBJ1-6; D possibly corresponds to TRBD1 (6 bases). Germline CDR1 and CDR2: MGHRA and YSYEKL. V lost 3 bases and J lost 13, with 25 bases in between. The CDR3 is made up of 17 amino acids.

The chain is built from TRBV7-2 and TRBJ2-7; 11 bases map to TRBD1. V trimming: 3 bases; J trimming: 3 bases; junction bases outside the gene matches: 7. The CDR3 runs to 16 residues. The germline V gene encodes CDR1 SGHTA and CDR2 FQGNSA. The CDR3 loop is CASSFGGGTGGYEQYF. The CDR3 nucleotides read TGTGCCAGCAGCTTCGGGGGCGGGACAGGGGGCTACGAGCAGTACTTC.